These 9 T cell receptor beta chains were all obtained from the same sample, sequenced in a study of cytomegalovirus exposure and HLA in healthy donors. Both 60 Vbeta primers and 13 Jbeta primers went into the PCR. Some clones are missing from TCRdb's copy, which holds only in-frame ones; the method was immunoSEQ multiplex PCR. The data contain about 120,000 clones, roughly 75% of them singletons. The sequenced sample was PBMCs. The source of these receptors is a man younger than 40 in good health and CMV-seropositive.

Here the CDR3 reads CASTATSGSYVGEQFF. CDR3 in DNA: TGTGCCAGCACAGCGACTAGCGGGTCTTATGTGGGTGAGCAGTTCTTC. The V and J genes are TRBV27 and TRBJ2-1; 10 bases map to TRBD2. This CDR3 spans 16 amino acids. V trimming: 7 bases; J trimming: 9 bases; junction bases outside the gene matches: 15. Germline-derived CDR1 and CDR2 are MNHEY and SMNVEV (reference sequence).

This rearrangement joins TRBV10-2 to TRBJ2-2; 9 bases align to TRBD1. Germline CDR1 reads WSHSY; CDR2 reads SAAADI. After removal of 10 bases from V and 6 bases from J, the junction contained 12 bases not matched to a gene. The CDR3 totals 15 residues. DNA for the CDR3: TGCGCCACGAGTTGGGACAGGGTCCGTCCCGGGGAGCTGTTTTTT. It specifies CATSWDRVRPGELFF.

V usage is TRBV5-1 and J usage is TRBJ1-2, with a weak D call TRBD1 (6 bases). The V end was cut by 4 bases, the J end by 5 bases, with 15 bases between. Germline lookup yields CDR1 SGHRS and CDR2 YFSETQ. The CDR3 is 14 residues long. CDR3 sequence reads: CASSTNREAYGYTF. The CDR3 coding sequence is TGCGCCAGCAGCACGAACAGGGAAGCGTATGGCTACACCTTC.

This clone was counted between two and nine times. The chain couples TRBV2 to TRBJ1-1; 9 nucleotides align to TRBD1. J was trimmed by 0 bases and V by 8 bases; bases with no gene match: 4. CDR1 SNHLY and CDR2 FYNNEI come from the germline V gene. The CDR3 is 14 amino acids. The CDR3 nucleotides read TGTGCCAGCTGCCGGGACAGGGTGAACACTGAAGCTTTCTTT. Translated, it gives CASCRDRVNTEAFF. Combining the CDR3 with reference TRBV2 and TRBJ1-1 gives the whole variable domain EPEVTQTPSHQVTQMGQEVILRCVPISNHLYFYWYRQILGQKVEFLVSFYNNEISEKSEIFDDQFSVERPDGSNFTLKIRSTKLEDSAMYFCASCRDRVNTEAFFGQGTRLTVV.

The CDR3 DNA reads TGTGCCAGCAGCTCCCCGTCGCTAGCGGGGCCGAGCTCCTACGAGCAGTACTTC. Protein sequence: CASSSPSLAGPSSYEQYF. The chain carries TRBV7-2 and TRBJ2-7, with 9 positions matching TRBD2. Germline-derived CDR1 and CDR2 are SGHTA and FQGNSA. This CDR3 contains 18 residues. Trimming at V came to 4 bases and at J to 0 bases, leaving 13 bases not matched to a gene.

The gene calls are TRBV9 and TRBJ2-1; 9 bases fit TRBD2. Per the germline V gene, CDR1 is SGDLS and CDR2 is YYNGEE. After removal of 2 bases from V and 1 base from J, the junction contained 10 bases not matched to a gene. This CDR3 is built from 18 residues. The CDR3 sequence: CASSVVSGSRVSYNEQFF. The DNA of the CDR3 is TGTGCCAGCAGCGTTGTTAGCGGGAGTAGGGTGTCCTACAATGAGCAGTTCTTC. The full variable domain, with the rest looked up from reference TRBV9 and TRBJ2-1, is DSGVTQTPKHLITATGQRVTLRCSPRSGDLSVYWYQQSLDQGLQFLIQYYNGEERAKGNILERFSAQQFPDLHSELNLSSLELGDSALYFCASSVVSGSRVSYNEQFFGPGTRLTVL.

This chain joins TRBV7-3 and TRBJ2-5; 8 bases map to TRBD2. This CDR3 is built from 17 residues. CDR1 SGHTA and CDR2 FQGTGA come from the germline V gene. The trim removed 0 bases at V and 5 bases at J, leaving 11 bases unmatched. CDR3 amino acids: CASSLTPAGGGGETQYF. The CDR3 region has the DNA TGTGCCAGCAGCTTAACGCCGGCGGGGGGAGGTGGGGAGACCCAGTACTTC.

This rearrangement joins TRBV7-9 to TRBJ2-5; no definite D call. The CDR3 has 13 residues. Germline lookup yields CDR1 SEHNR and CDR2 FQNEAQ (reference sequence). V lost 1 base and J lost 3, with 6 bases in between. The CDR3 protein is CASSLGQKETQYF. The CDR3 nucleotides read TGTGCCAGCAGCTTAGGGCAGAAAGAGACCCAGTACTTC.

This chain links TRBV11-2 with TRBJ2-7; D gene ambiguous. CDR3 length: 14 residues. V shed 1 base and J shed 5 bases, with 12 bases lying between them. The germline V gene has CDR1 SGHAT and CDR2 FQNNGV. DNA for the CDR3: TGTGCCAGCAGCTTAGCGAACTTCCGCCACGAGCAGTACTTC. As protein: CASSLANFRHEQYF.